This is a list of T cell receptor beta chains from one sample in a study of regulatory T cells in long-lasting Graves disease. TCRdb re-called the multiplex PCR reads with MiXCR, one entry per CDR3 protein. The repertoire consists of about 440,000 distinct CDR3 sequences, with about 17% occurring once and the leading ten covering 9.5% to 12%. These records were also assigned to another study, of T cells in Graves' hyperthyroidism and ophthalmopathy.

The specimen comprised peripheral blood mononuclear cells (PBMCs), sampled at new diagnosis, from a patient treated with antithyroid drugs. The source is a woman in her twenties or thirties with Graves disease. Each CDR3 is given with its conserved first and last residue. A D gene is named only where the DNA matches it firmly. Clone size is shown for a subset of rows, as once, few, many or a class of expanded clone.

>TRBJ2-7|NA|many|TRBV5-1
CASSFTGEAWQYF
TGCGCCAGCAGCTTTACGGGGGAAGCCTGGCAGTACTTC
>TRBJ2-7|NA|few|TRBV29-1
CSVEDSSGTYEQYF
TGCAGCGTTGAAGATTCCAGCGGTACCTACGAGCAGTACTTC
>TRBJ2-1|NA|NA|TRBV6-2/TRBV6-3
CASSYSRGGTSEQFF
TGTGCCAGCAGTTACTCGAGGGGCGGGACCAGTGAGCAGTTCTTC
>TRBJ2-6|NA|many|TRBV12-3/TRBV12-4
CASSDSYSGANVLTF
TGTGCCAGCAGTGACAGCTACTCTGGGGCCAACGTCCTGACTTTC
>TRBJ2-2|NA|NA|TRBV7-9
CASSFGRATEHRGAVF
TGTGCCAGCAGCTTTGGCCGGGCTACGGAACACCGGGGAGCTGTTTTT
>TRBJ2-7|TRBD2|many|TRBV4-1
CASSQDLETSGSYEQYF
TGCGCCAGCAGCCAAGATCTGGAAACTAGCGGCTCCTACGAGCAGTACTTC
>TRBJ2-2|TRBD1|NA|TRBV15
CATSRDLGTGENTGELFF
TGTGCCACCAGCAGAGATCTGGGGACAGGGGAGAACACCGGGGAGCTGTTTTTT
>TRBJ2-7|NA|NA|TRBV4-1
CASSQVGGRVIGQYF
TGCGCCAGCAGCCAAGTAGGGGGGCGAGTTATTGGGCAGTACTTC
>TRBJ2-7|NA|many|TRBV6-1
CASGPGTGPYEQYF
TGTGCCAGCGGACCCGGGACGGGCCCCTACGAGCAGTACTTC
>TRBJ2-4|TRBD1|NA|TRBV18
CASSPTLGQNIQYF
TGTGCCAGCTCACCAACCCTGGGACAGAACATTCAGTACTTC
>TRBJ2-3|TRBD2|few|TRBV28
CASSFPSGADTQYF
TGTGCCAGCAGTTTTCCGAGCGGGGCGGATACGCAGTATTTT
>TRBJ2-1|TRBD2|NA|TRBV12-3/TRBV12-4
CASRWTSGSDNEQFF
TGTGCCAGCCGCTGGACTAGCGGGAGTGATAATGAGCAGTTCTTC
>TRBJ2-1|NA|many|TRBV11-2
CASSLDLRYGHNNEQFF
TGTGCCAGCAGCTTAGATCTTCGGTACGGTCATAACAATGAGCAGTTCTTC
>TRBJ2-3|NA|NA|TRBV7-9
CASSLGPGTQYF
TGTGCCAGCAGTCTGGGTCCGGGGACGCAGTATTTT
>TRBJ2-7|TRBD1|many|TRBV20-1
CSARAWGTEAYEQYF
TGCAGTGCTAGGGCGTGGGGGACAGAAGCCTACGAGCAGTACTTC
>TRBJ2-7|NA|NA|TRBV20-1
CSAKALKGRSYGQYF
TGCAGTGCTAAAGCTCTCAAGGGTAGATCCTACGGGCAGTACTTC
>TRBJ2-1|NA|many|TRBV12-3/TRBV12-4
CASRPPGSHNRNEQFF
TGTGCCAGCAGGCCCCCAGGCAGCCACAATCGGAATGAGCAGTTCTTC
>TRBJ2-1|TRBD2|many|TRBV20-1
CSAEKASGSPREQFF
TGCAGTGCCGAAAAGGCTAGCGGGAGTCCCCGAGAGCAGTTCTTC
>TRBJ2-1|NA|many|TRBV28
CASNEGGQRGEQFF
TGTGCCAGCAACGAAGGGGGGCAAAGGGGTGAGCAGTTCTTC
>TRBJ2-1|NA|few|TRBV24-1
CATSDLRLGSHNEQFF
TGTGCCACCAGTGATTTGCGGTTGGGGAGCCACAATGAGCAGTTCTTC
>TRBJ2-1|NA|few|TRBV2
CASKAYEQFF
TGTGCCAGCAAGGCCTATGAGCAGTTCTTC
>TRBJ1-5|TRBD1|many|TRBV7-9
CASSLGSGGQPQHF
TGTGCCAGCAGCTTAGGTTCAGGGGGTCAGCCCCAGCATTTT
>TRBJ1-2|NA|NA|TRBV7-9
CASSFPAHYGYTF
TGTGCCAGCAGCTTTCCGGCTCACTATGGCTACACCTTC
>TRBJ2-1|TRBD2|many|TRBV30
CAWQTSGRANEQFF
TGTGCCTGGCAGACTAGCGGGAGGGCGAATGAGCAGTTCTTC